This T cell receptor beta chain is from a study of neurological immune-mediated disorders. With 10-nucleotide random UMIs, 5'RACE was used to make the cDNA. MiXCR, applied by TCRdb to the 5' RACE reads, yields one record per CDR3 protein. This sample yields 25,000 to 35,000 distinct CDR3 sequences, of which around 5.9% are seen a single time; approximately 2% belongs to the top ten. This clonotype came up many times. The antigen is unknown. Trimming took 0 bases from V and 1 from J, leaving 5 bases between them. CDR1 and CDR2 (germline): SGDLS, YYNGEE. This CDR3 is built from 13 residues. Findings of the study overall: Multiple sclerosis, the disease with the least TCR clonal expansion, fell below healthy controls, whereas HTLV-1-associated myelopathy showed the most.

This sequence was found in a woman aged 50 to 65 in good health. What was sequenced was CD4+ T cells from blood. The gene calls are TRBV9 and TRBJ2-7; D remains ambiguous. The CDR3 sequence is CASSVAVSYEQYF. CDR3 bases: TGTGCCAGCAGCGTAGCTGTTTCCTACGAGCAGTACTTC.